Here is one T cell receptor (beta chain) with its context. Random hexamers were used to reverse transcribe an amount of roughly 0.5 to 1 ug RNA. By means of immunoSEQ multiplex PCR, TCR beta CDR3 spanning 54 Vbeta and 13 Jbeta underwent amplification. Using its own MiXCR run on the immunoSEQ multiplex PCR reads, TCRdb lists one record per CDR3 protein. The data show approximately 220,000 distinct CDR3 sequences, roughly nine tenths seen once. This CDR3 has 13 amino acids. The J segment lost 7 bases and the V segment lost 6 bases, leaving 7 bases of the junction unmatched. This sample is part of a study of CD8 T cells in Susac syndrome. Sequencing of TCR beta drew on CD8+ and CD4+ T cells from blood. Control patients had untreated stable or active relapsing-remitting multiple sclerosis by revised McDonald criteria.

The receptor was isolated from a human donor with multiple sclerosis. Sequences were obtained from CD8+ T cells from PBMCs. V is TRBV12-3 or TRBV12-4 and J is TRBJ2-3; 7 bases are shared with TRBD2. DNA for the CDR3: TGTGCCAGCAGCCCCGGGGGGAGCAATACGCAGTATTTT. It translates to CASSPGGSNTQYF.